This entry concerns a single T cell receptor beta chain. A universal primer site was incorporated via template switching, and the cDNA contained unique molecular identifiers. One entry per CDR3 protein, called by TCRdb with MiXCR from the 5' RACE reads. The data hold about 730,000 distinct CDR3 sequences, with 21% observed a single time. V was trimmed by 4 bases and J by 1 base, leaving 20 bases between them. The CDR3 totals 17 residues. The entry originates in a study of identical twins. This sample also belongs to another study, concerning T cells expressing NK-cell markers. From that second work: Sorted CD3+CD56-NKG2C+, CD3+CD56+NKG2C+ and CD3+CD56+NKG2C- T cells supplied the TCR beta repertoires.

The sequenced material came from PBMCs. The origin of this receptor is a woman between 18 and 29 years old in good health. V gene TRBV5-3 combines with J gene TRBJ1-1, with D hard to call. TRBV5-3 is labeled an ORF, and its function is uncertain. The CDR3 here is CARSEQLNPHWNTEAFF. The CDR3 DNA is TGTGCCAGAAGCGAACAGTTAAACCCGCACTGGAACACTGAAGCTTTCTTT.